This T cell receptor beta chain was captured by sequencing in a study of shared clonotypes between healthy human individuals. On the study more broadly: Ranging from 18 to 49 in age, donors were a couple of women and three men. Findings and caveats of the study: Read depth was anticipated to influence clonotype sharing among donors.

The assay ran at deep level. Every subset's genomic DNA went evenly onto several immunoSEQ plates. The method was immunoSEQ multiplex PCR; TCRdb's version includes in-frame clones alone and lacks a portion of them. Among around 500,000 clones listed, less than 80% were seen once. On this clone itself: The antigen is undetermined.

V was cut by 7 bases and J by 2 bases, with 9 bases left in between. Germline V gene lookup returns CDR1 MDHEN and CDR2 SYDVKM. This CDR3 contains 12 residues. V usage is TRBV28 and J usage is TRBJ2-7; no firm D call. Sequenced: PBMCs. This TCR came from a woman aged 40 to 50 in good health. Some clones in this sample may be carry-over from other donors' samples. CDR3 in amino acids: CASNIRTYEQYF. CDR3 coding DNA: TGTGCCAGCAACATACGGACCTACGAGCAGTACTTC.